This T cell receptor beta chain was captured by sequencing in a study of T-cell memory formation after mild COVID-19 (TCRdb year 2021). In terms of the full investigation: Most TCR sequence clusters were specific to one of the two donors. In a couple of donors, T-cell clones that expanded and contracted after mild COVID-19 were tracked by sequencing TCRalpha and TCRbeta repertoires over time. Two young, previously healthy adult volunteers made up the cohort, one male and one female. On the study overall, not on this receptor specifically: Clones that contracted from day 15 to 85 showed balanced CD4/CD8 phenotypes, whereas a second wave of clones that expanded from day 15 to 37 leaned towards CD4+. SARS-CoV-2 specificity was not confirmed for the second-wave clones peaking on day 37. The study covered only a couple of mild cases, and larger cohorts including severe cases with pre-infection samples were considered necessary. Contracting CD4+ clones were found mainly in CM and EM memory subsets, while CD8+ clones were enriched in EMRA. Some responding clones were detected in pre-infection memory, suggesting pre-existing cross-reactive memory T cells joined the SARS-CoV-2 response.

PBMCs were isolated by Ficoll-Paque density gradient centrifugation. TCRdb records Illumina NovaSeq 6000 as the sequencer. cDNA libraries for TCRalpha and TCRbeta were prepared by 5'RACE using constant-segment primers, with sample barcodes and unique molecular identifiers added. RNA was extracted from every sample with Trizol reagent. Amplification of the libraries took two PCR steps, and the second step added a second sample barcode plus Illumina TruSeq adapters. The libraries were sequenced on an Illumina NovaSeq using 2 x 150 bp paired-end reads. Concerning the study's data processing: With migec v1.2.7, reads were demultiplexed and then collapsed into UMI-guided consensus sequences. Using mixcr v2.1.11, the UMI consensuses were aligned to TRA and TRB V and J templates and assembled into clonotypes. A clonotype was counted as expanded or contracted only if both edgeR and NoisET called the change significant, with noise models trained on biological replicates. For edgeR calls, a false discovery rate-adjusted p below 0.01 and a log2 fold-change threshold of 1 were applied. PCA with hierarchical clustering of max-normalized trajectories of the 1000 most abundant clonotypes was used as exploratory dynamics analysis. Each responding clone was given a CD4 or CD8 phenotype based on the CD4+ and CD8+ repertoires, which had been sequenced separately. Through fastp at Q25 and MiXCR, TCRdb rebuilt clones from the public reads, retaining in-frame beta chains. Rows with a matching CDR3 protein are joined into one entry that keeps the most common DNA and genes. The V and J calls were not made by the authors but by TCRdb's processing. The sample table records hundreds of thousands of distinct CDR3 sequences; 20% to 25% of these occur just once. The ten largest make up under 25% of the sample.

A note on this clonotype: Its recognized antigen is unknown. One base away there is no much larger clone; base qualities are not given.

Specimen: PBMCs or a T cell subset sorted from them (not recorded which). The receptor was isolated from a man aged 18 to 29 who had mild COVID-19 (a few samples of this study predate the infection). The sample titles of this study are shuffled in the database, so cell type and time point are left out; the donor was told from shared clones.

Read as DNA, the sequence is TGCAGTGCTAGAGGGCAGCTGCACTATGGCTACACCTTC. It translates to CSARGQLHYGYTF. Recombination linked TRBV20-1 to TRBJ1-2, with no confidently assigned D gene. Between the V and J ends, shortened by 1 base and 3 bases respectively, the junction contains 9 bases. Via the germline V gene (reference sequence), CDR1 is DFQATT and CDR2 SNEGSKA. Reading from cysteine to phenylalanine, the CDR3 counts 13 amino acids. CDR3 DNA is the only sequence kept; it has 39 bases, read in frame from the first base.